The 3 T cell receptor beta chains listed next were all sequenced from one sample in a study of T cells in Graves' hyperthyroidism and ophthalmopathy. Amplification of TCR beta CDR3 regions was performed using RNA transcripts as template. First-round RT-PCR of the TCR CDR3 relied on the HTBI primer set. In TCRdb, the multiplex PCR reads were re-called with MiXCR into one record per CDR3 protein. The sample lists a few hundred thousand distinct CDR3 sequences, around 14% seen once, with roughly 7.3% in the top ten. Sequences were obtained from blood. The receptors stem from a woman aged 25-40 years with Graves' hyperthyroidism.

This clonotype was found many times. CDR3 in amino acids: CASSLAGGREQYF. The CDR3 DNA is TGTGCCAGCAGCTTAGCGGGAGGGCGCGAGCAGTACTTC. The chain joins TRBV7-9 to TRBJ2-7; TRBD2 aligns across 7 bases. The length of the CDR3 is 13 residues. The V and J ends lost 0 bases and 6 bases, in that order; junction bases with no gene match: 2. Germline V gene lookup returns CDR1 SEHNR and CDR2 FQNEAQ (reference sequence).

This clonotype has at least ten counts. The chain joins TRBV12-3 or TRBV12-4 to TRBJ2-7; 8 bases are shared with TRBD1. The CDR3 covers 19 residues. The trim removed 4 bases at V and 3 bases at J, leaving 20 bases unmatched. CDR3 loop: CASSWTSGGQGRYLYEQYF. The CDR3 DNA follows: TGTGCCAGCAGTTGGACGTCTGGTGGACAGGGTCGTTACCTCTACGAGCAGTACTTC.

This clonotype was seen only a few times. The chain couples TRBV10-3 to TRBJ1-2, with D unclear. CDR1 is ENHRY and CDR2 is SYGVKD in the germline V gene. This CDR3 comprises 13 residues. V dropped 6 bases and J dropped 4 bases, with 12 bases sitting between them. The CDR3 DNA is TGTGCCATCAGCGATGGGCCTGTCTATGGCTACACCTTC. Translated, it gives CAISDGPVYGYTF.